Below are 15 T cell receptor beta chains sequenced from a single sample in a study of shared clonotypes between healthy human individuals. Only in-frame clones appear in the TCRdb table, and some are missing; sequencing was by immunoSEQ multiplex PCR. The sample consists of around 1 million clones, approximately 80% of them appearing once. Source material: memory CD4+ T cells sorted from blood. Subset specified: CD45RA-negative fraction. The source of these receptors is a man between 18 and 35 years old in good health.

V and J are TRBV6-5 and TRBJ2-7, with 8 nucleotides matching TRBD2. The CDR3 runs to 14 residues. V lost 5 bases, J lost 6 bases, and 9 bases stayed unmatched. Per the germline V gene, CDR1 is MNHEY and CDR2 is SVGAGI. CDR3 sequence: CASSISGKRAEQYF. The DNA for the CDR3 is TGTGCCAGCAGTATTAGCGGGAAGCGTGCCGAGCAGTACTTC.

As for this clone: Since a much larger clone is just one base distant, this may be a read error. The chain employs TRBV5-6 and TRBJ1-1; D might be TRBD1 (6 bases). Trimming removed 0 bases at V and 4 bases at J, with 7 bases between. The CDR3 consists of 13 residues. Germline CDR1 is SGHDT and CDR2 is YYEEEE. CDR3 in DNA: TGTGCCAGCAGCTTGGTACAGGGCACTGAAGCTTTCTTT. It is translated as CASSLVQGTEAFF.

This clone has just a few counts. The CDR3 reads CASSPRRTGWNITEAFF. The DNA of the CDR3 is TGTGCCAGCAGCCCGAGAAGGACAGGGTGGAATATCACTGAAGCTTTCTTT. The chain links TRBV14 to TRBJ1-1, with 8 positions matching TRBD1. V was pared by 4 bases and J by 4 bases, with 14 bases of the junction left unmatched. Germline lookup yields CDR1 SGHDN and CDR2 FVKESK. The CDR3 spans 17 residues.

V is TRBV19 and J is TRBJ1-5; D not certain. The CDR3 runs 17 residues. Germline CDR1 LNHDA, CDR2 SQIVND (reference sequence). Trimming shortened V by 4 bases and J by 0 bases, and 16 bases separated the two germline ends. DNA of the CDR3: TGTGCCAGTAGTACCATCGCAACAGTATATAGCAATCAGCCCCAGCATTTT. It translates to CASSTIATVYSNQPQHF.

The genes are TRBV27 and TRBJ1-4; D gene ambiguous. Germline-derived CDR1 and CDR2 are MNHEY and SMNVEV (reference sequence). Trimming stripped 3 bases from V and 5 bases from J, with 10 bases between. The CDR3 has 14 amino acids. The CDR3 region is CASSFKVRNEKLFF. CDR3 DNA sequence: TGTGCCAGCAGTTTCAAGGTACGAAATGAAAAACTGTTTTTT.

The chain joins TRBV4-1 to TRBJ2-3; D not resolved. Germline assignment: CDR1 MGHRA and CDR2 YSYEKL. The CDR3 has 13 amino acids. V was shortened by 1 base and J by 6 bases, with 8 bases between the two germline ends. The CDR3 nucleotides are TGCGCCAGCAGCCAAGTATATCGGGATACGCAGTATTTT. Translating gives CASSQVYRDTQYF.

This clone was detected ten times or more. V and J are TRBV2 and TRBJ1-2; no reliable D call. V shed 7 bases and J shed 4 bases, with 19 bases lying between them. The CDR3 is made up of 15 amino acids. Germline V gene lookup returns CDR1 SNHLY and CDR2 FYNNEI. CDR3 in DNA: TGTGCCAGCACTAAGCTGGTCTCCCAAGTCTATGGCTACACCTTC. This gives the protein CASTKLVSQVYGYTF.

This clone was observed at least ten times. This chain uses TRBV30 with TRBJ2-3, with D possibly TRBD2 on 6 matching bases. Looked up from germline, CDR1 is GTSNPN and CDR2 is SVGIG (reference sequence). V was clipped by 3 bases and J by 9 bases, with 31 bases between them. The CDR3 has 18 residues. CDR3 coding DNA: TGTGCCTGGAGAAGGTTCGCCGTGGGCCTAGCGCCCTTCCCCACGCAGTATTTT. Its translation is CAWRRFAVGLAPFPTQYF.

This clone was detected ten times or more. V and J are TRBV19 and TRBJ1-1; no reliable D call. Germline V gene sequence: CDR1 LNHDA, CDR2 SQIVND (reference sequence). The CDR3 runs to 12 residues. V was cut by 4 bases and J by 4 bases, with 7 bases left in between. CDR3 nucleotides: TGTGCCAGTAGTACCGGCCCCACTGAAGCTTTCTTT. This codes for CASSTGPTEAFF.

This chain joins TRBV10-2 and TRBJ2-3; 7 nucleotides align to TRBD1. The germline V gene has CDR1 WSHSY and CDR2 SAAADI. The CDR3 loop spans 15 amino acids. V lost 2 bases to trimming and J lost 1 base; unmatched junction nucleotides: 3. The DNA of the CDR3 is TGCGCCAGCAGTGAGCGCGACAGGGGCACAGATACGCAGTATTTT. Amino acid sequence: CASSERDRGTDTQYF.

The CDR3 nucleotides read TGTGCCAGCAGACTACCCTCGGGCCGAGCCGGGGAGCTGTTTTTT. Translation gives CASRLPSGRAGELFF. This chain joins TRBV28 and TRBJ2-2; D remains ambiguous. Germline loops: CDR1 MDHEN, CDR2 SYDVKM. The CDR3 runs 15 residues. The V end lost 6 bases, the J end lost 6 bases, and 17 bases lay between the germline ends.

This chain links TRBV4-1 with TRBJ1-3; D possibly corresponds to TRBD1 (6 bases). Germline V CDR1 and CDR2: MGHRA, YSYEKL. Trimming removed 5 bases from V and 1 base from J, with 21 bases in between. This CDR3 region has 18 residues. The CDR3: CASSRPGTSGRSGNTIYF. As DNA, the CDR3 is TGCGCCAGCAGCAGACCCGGGACATCCGGGAGGTCTGGAAACACCATATATTTT.

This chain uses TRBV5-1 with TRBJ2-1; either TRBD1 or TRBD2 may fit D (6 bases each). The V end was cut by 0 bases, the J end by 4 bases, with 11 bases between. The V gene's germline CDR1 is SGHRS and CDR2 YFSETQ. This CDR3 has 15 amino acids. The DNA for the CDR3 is TGCGCCAGCAGCTTGGATTCGGGGGCTTACAATGAGCAGTTCTTC. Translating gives CASSLDSGAYNEQFF.

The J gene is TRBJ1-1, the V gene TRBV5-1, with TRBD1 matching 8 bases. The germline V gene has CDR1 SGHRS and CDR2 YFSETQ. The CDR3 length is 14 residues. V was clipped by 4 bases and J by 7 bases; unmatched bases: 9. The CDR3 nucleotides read TGCGCCAGCAGCACCAGGGGGCTGATAGATGAAGCTTTCTTT. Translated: CASSTRGLIDEAFF.

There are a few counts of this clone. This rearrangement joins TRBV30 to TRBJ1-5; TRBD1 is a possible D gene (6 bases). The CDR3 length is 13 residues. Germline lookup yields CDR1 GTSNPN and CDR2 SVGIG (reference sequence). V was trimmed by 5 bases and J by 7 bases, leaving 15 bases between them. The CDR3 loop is CAWGPGARQPQHF. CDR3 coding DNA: TGTGCCTGGGGTCCAGGGGCAAGGCAGCCCCAGCATTTT.